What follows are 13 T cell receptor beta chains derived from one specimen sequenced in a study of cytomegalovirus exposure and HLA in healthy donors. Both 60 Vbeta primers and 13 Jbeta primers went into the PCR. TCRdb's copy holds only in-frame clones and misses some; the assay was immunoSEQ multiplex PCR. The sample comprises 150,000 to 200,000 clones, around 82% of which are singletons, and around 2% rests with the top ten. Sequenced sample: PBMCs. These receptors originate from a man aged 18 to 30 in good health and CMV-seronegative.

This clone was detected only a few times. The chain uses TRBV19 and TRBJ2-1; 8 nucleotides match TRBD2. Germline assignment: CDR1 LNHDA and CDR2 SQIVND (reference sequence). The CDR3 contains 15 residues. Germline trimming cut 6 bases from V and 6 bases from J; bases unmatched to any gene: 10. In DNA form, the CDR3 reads TGTGCCAGTAGCTGGACTAGCCAACTCCGCAATGAGCAGTTCTTC. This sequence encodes CASSWTSQLRNEQFF. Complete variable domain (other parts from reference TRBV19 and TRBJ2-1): DGGITQSPKYLFRKEGQNVTLSCEQNLNHDAMYWYRQDPGQGLRLIYYSQIVNDFQKGDIAEGYSVSREKKESFPLTVTSAQKNPTAFYLCASSWTSQLRNEQFFGPGTRLTVL.

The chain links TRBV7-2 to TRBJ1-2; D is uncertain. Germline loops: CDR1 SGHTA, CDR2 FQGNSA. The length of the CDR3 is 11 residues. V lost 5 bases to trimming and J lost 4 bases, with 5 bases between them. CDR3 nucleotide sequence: TGTGCCAGCAGCAGCCTCTATGGCTACACCTTC. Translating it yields CASSSLYGYTF.

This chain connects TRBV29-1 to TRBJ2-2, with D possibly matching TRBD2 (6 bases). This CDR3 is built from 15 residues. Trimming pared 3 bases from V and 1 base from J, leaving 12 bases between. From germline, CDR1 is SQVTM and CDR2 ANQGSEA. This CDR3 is CSVEGSGLNTGELFF. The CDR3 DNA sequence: TGCAGCGTTGAGGGAAGCGGGTTGAACACCGGGGAGCTGTTTTTT.

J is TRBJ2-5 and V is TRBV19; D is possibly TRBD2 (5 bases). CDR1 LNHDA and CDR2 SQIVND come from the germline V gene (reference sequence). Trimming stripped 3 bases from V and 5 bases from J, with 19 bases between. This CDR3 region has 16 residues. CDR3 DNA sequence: TGTGCCAGTAGTATGTCAGCGCCAAGCGGCTGGGAGACCCAGTACTTC. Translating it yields CASSMSAPSGWETQYF.

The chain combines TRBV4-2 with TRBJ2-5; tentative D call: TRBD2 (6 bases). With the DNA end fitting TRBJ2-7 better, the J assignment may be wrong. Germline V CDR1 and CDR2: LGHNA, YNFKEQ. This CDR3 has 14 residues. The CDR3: CASSQSGEDYEQYF. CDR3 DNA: TGTGCCAGCAGCCAAAGTGGGGAGGACTACGAGCAGTACTTC.

CDR3 loop: CASSVSRGEQYF. The CDR3 coding sequence is TGTGCCAGCAGCGTTAGTCGGGGCGAGCAGTACTTC. V usage is TRBV7-6 and J usage is TRBJ2-7; weak D call: TRBD2 (5 bases). V was cut by 5 bases and J by 6 bases, with 11 bases left in between. This CDR3 contains 12 residues. Germline-derived CDR1 and CDR2 are SGHVS and FNYEAQ.

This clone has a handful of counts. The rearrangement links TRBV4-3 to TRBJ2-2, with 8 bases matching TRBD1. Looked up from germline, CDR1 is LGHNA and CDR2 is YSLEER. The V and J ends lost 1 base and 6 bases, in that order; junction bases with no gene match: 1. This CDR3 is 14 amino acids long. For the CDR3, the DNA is TGCGCCAGCAGCCAAGTCAGGGGGCCCGGGGAGCTGTTTTTT. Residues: CASSQVRGPGELFF.

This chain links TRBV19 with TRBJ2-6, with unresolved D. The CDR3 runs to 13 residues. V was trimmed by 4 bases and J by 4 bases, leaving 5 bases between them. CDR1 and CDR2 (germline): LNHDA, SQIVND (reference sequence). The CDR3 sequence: CASSTLGANVLTF. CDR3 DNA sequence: TGTGCCAGTAGTACCCTCGGGGCCAACGTCCTGACTTTC.

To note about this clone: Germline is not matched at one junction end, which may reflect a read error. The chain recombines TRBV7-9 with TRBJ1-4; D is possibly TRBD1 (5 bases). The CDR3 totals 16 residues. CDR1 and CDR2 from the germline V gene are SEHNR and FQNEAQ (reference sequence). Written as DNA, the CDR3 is TGTTCCAGCAGCTTAGTAGCAGGGCTGGCTAATGAAAAACTGTTTTTT. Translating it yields CSSSLVAGLANEKLFF. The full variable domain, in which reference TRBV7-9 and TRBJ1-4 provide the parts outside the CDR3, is DTGVSQNPRHKITKRGQNVTFRCDPISEHNRLYWYRQTLGQGPEFLTYFQNEAQLEKSRLLSDRFSAERPKGSFSTLEIQRTEQGDSAMYLCSSSLVAGLANEKLFFGSGTQLSVL.

This CDR3 reads CASSQDSHNTEAFF. CDR3 nucleotides: TGCGCCAGCAGCCAAGATTCACACAACACTGAAGCTTTCTTT. The V call is TRBV4-3, the J call TRBJ1-1, with D uncertain. Germline V gives CDR1 LGHNA, CDR2 YSLEER. The CDR3 consists of 14 residues. Trimming took off 0 bases at V and 2 bases at J, with 7 bases between the two ends.

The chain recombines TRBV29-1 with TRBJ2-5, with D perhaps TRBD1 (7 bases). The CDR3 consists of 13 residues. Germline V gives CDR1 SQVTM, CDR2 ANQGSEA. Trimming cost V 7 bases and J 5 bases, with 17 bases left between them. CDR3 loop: CSAARGAVETQYF. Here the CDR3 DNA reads TGCAGCGCCGCCAGGGGGGCGGTGGAGACCCAGTACTTC. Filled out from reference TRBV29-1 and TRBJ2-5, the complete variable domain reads SAVISQKPSRDICQRGTSLTIQCQVDSQVTMMFWYRQQPGQSLTLIATANQGSEATYESGFVIDKFPISRPNLTFSTLTVSNMSPEDSSIYLCSAARGAVETQYFGPGTRLLVL.

The CDR3 DNA sequence: TGCAGCGTTGAACCGGGACAGGGGAGAGTGCAGTATTTT. Translating it yields CSVEPGQGRVQYF. The chain is built from TRBV29-1 and TRBJ2-3; 10 positions agree with TRBD1. Germline V lookup: CDR1 SQVTM, CDR2 ANQGSEA. Unmatched junction bases numbered 7, after V lost 2 bases and J lost 11 bases. The CDR3 contains 13 residues.

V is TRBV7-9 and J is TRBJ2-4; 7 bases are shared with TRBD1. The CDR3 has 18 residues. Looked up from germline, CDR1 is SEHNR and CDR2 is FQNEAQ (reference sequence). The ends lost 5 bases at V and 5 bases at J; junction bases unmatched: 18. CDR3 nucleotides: TGTGCCAGCAGCCGATCTCCCTACAGGGGCAAGGGGCAAAACATTCAGTACTTC. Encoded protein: CASSRSPYRGKGQNIQYF.